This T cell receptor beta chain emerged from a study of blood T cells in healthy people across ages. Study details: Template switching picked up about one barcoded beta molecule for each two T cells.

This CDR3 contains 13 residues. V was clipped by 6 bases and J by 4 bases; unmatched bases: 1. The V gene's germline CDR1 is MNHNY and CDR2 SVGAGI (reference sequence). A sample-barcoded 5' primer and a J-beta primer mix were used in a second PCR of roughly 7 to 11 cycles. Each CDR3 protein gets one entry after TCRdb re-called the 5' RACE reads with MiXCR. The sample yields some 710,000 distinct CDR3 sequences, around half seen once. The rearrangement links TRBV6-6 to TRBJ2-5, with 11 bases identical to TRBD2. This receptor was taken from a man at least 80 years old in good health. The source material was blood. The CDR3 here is CASRLAGAETQYF. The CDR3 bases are TGTGCCAGCAGACTAGCGGGGGCAGAGACCCAGTACTTC.